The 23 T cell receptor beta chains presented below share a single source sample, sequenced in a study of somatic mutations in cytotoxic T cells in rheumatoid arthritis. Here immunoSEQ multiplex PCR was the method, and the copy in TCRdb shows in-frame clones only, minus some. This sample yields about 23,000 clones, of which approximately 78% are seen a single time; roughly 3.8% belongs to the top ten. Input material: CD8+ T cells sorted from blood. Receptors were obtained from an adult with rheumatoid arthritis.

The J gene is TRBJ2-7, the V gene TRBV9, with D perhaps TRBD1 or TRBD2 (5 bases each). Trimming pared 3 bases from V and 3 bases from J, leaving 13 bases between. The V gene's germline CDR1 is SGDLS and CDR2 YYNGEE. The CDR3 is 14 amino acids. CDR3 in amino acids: CASSELSGGYEQYF. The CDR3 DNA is TGTGCCAGCAGCGAGCTCAGTGGGGGCTACGAGCAGTACTTC.

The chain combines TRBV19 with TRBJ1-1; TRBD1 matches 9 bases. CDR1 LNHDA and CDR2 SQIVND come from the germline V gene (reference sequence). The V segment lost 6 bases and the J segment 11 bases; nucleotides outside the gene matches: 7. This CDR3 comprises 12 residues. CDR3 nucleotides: TGTGCCAGTAGAGAGGACAGGGGTACGGCTTTCTTT. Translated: CASREDRGTAFF.

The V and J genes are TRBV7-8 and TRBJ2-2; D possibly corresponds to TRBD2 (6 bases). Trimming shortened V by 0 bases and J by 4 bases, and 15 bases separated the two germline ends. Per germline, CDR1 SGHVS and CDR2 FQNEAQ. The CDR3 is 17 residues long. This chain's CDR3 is CASSLAPEGISTGELFF. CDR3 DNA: TGTGCCAGCAGCTTAGCGCCGGAGGGGATATCCACCGGGGAGCTGTTTTTT.

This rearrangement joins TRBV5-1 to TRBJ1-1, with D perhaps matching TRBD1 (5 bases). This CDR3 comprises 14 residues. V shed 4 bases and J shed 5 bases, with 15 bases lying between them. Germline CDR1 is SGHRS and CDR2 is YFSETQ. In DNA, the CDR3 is TGCGCCAGCAGCACGGACCCCAGGGCAACTGAAGCTTTCTTT. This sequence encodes CASSTDPRATEAFF.

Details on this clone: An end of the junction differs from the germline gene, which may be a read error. CDR3 residues: CASSLVAGEGETQYF. The CDR3 bases are TGTGCTAGCAGCTTAGTAGCGGGGGAAGGAGAGACCCAGTACTTC. V gene TRBV7-7 combines with J gene TRBJ2-5; 9 bases are shared with TRBD2. This CDR3 is 15 amino acids long. Germline V gene sequence: CDR1 SSHAT, CDR2 FNYEAQ (reference sequence). Full variable domain (remainder filled in from reference TRBV7-7 and TRBJ2-5): GAGVSQSPRYKVTKRGQDVTLRCDPISSHATLYWYQQALGQGPEFLTYFNYEAQPDKSGLPSDRFSAERPEGSISTLTIQRTEQRDSAMYRCASSLVAGEGETQYFGPGTRLLVL.

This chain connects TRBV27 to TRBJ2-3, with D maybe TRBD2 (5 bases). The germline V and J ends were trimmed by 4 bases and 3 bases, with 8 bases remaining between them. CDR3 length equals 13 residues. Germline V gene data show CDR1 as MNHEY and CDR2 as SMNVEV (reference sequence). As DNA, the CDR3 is TGTGCCAGCAGTTGGAGAGGGACAGATACGCAGTATTTT. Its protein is CASSWRGTDTQYF.

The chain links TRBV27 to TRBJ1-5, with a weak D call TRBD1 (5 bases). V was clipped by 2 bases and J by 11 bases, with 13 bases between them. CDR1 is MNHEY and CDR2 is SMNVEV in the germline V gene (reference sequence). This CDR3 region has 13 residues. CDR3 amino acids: CASSLRGGGTQHF. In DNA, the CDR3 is TGTGCCAGCAGTTTAAGGGGTGGGGGAACCCAGCATTTT.

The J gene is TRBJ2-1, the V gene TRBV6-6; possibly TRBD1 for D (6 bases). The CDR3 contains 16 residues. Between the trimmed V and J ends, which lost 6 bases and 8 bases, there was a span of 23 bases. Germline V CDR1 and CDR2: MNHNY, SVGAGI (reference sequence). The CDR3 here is CASSHPDRTPWDEQFF. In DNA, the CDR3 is TGTGCCAGCAGCCACCCAGACAGGACCCCTTGGGATGAGCAGTTCTTC.

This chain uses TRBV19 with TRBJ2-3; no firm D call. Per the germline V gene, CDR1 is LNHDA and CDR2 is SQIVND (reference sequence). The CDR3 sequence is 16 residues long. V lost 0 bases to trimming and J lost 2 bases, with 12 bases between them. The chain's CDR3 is CASSIDAETATDTQYF. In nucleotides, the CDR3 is TGTGCCAGTAGTATAGACGCAGAGACGGCCACAGATACGCAGTATTTT.

The CDR3 sequence is CASSPDRGGTEAFF. In DNA, the CDR3 is TGTGCCAGCAGTCCCGACAGGGGCGGCACTGAAGCTTTCTTT. V is TRBV6-6 and J is TRBJ1-1; 8 bases agree with TRBD1. Germline CDR1 is MNHNY and CDR2 is SVGAGI (reference sequence). The trim removed 5 bases at V and 4 bases at J, leaving 6 bases unmatched. The CDR3 covers 14 residues.

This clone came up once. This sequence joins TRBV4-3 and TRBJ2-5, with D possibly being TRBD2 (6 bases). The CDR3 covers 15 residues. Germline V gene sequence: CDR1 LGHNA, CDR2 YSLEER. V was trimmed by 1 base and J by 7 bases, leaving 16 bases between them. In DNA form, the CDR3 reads TGCGCCAGCAGCCAAGCAATTGGGATGGAGGGGACCCAGTACTTC. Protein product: CASSQAIGMEGTQYF.

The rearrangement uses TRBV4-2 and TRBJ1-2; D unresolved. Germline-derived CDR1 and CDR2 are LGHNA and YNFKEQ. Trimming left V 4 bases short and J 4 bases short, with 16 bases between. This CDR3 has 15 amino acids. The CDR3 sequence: CASSPPTPGFYGYTF. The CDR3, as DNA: TGTGCCAGCAGCCCCCCGACTCCGGGCTTCTATGGCTACACCTTC.

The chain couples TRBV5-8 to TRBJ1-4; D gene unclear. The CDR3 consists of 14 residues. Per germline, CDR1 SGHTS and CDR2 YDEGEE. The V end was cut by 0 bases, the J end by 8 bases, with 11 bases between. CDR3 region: CASSLEEGDEKLFF. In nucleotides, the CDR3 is TGTGCCAGCAGCTTGGAAGAAGGCGACGAAAAACTGTTTTTT. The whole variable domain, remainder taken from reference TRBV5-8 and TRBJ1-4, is EAGVTQSPTHLIKTRGQQATLRCSPISGHTSVYWYQQALGLGLQFLLWYDEGEERNRGNFPPRFSGRQFPNYSSELNVNALELEDSALYLCASSLEEGDEKLFFGSGTQLSVL.

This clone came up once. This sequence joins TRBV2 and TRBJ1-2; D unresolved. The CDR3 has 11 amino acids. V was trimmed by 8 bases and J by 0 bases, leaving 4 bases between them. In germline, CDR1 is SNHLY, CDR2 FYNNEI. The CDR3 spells CASSANYGYTF. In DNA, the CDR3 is TGTGCCAGCTCAGCTAACTATGGCTACACCTTC.

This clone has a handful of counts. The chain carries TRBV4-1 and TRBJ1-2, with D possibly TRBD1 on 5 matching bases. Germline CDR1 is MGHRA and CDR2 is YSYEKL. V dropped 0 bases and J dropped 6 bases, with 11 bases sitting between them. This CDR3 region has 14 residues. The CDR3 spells CASSQEGGWNGYTF. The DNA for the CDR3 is TGCGCCAGCAGCCAAGAGGGGGGTTGGAATGGCTACACCTTC.

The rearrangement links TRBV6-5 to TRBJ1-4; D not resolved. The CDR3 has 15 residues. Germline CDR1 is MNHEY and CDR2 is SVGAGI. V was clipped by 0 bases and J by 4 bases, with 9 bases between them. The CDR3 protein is CASSYSRPFNEKLFF. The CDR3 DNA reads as TGTGCCAGCAGTTACTCGAGGCCGTTTAATGAAAAACTGTTTTTT.

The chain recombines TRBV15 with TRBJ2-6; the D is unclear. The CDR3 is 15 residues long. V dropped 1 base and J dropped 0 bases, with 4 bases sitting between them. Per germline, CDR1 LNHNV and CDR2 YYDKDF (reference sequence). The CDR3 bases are TGTGCCACCAGCAGAGGTGACTCTGGGGCCAACGTCCTGACTTTC. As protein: CATSRGDSGANVLTF.

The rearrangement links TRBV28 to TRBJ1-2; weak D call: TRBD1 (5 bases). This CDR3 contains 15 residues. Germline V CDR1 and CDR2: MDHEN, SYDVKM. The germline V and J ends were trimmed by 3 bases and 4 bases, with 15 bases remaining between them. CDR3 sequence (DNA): TGTGCCAGCAGTTTCGGGACGGCGTCGAGCTATGGCTACACCTTC. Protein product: CASSFGTASSYGYTF.

The CDR3 nucleotides are TGTGCCAGCAGCTCACGTGGGGGGGCGCGAACTGAAGCTTTCTTT. It encodes CASSSRGGARTEAFF. The chain is built from TRBV7-8 and TRBJ1-1; the D gene is possibly TRBD1 (6 bases). This CDR3 has 15 amino acids. The germline V and J ends were trimmed by 4 bases and 5 bases, with 17 bases remaining between them. Germline CDR1 reads SGHVS; CDR2 reads FQNEAQ.

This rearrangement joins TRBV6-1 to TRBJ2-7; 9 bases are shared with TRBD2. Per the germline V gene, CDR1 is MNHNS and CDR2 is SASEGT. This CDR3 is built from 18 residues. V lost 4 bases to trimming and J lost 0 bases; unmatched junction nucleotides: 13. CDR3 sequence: CASSATLRIAGDSYEQYF. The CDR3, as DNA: TGTGCCAGCAGTGCGACCTTGAGAATAGCGGGGGACTCCTACGAGCAGTACTTC.

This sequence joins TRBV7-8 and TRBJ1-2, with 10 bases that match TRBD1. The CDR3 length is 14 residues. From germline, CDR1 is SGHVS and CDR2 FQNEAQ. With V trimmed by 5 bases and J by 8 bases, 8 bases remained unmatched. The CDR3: CASSPLLDRGGYTF. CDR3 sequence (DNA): TGTGCCAGCAGCCCTTTGCTGGACAGGGGGGGCTACACCTTC.

CDR3 in amino acids: CASSLTGDSNQPQHF. In nucleotides, the CDR3 is TGTGCCAGCAGTTTGACAGGGGATAGCAATCAGCCCCAGCATTTT. V is TRBV6-5 and J is TRBJ1-5; 8 bases map to TRBD1. The CDR3 runs 15 residues. Trimming cost V 4 bases and J 0 bases; bases outside gene matches: 2. Germline V gene data show CDR1 as MNHEY and CDR2 as SVGAGI.

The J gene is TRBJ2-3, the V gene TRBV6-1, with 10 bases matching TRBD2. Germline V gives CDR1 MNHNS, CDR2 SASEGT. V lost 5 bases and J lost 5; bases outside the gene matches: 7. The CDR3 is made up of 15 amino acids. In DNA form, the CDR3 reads TGTGCCAGCAGTCGTTACCTAGCGGGGGAAGATACGCAGTATTTT. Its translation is CASSRYLAGEDTQYF.